The next 31 T cell receptor beta chains were all read from a single sample in a study of T cell responses to AZD1222 COVID-19 vaccine. The table came from immunoSEQ multiplex PCR; TCRdb's copy has only in-frame clones and leaves some out. The sample includes roughly 170,000 clones, around 94% of them seen just once. Sequencing was performed on peripheral blood, taken 28 days after the second AZD1222 dose. These receptors all come from an adult who received the AZD1222 COVID-19 vaccine.

The V and J genes are TRBV9 and TRBJ2-7; 8 bases are shared with TRBD1. The V gene end was trimmed by 0 bases and the J gene end by 2 bases; junction bases not matched to a gene: 1. This CDR3 has 14 amino acids. Germline V gives CDR1 SGDLS, CDR2 YYNGEE. The CDR3 coding sequence is TGTGCCAGCAGCGTAGCGACAGGGGCCTACGAGCAGTACTTC. Protein product: CASSVATGAYEQYF.

V gene TRBV18 combines with J gene TRBJ1-1; 9 positions match TRBD1. This CDR3 is built from 18 residues. J lost 1 base, V lost 3 bases, and 12 bases had no gene match. CDR1 KGHSH and CDR2 LQKENI come from the germline V gene. CDR3 protein: CASSPKTTGGAGNTEAFF. DNA for the CDR3: TGTGCCAGCTCACCCAAAACTACAGGGGGCGCAGGGAACACTGAAGCTTTCTTT. The variable domain in full, completed from reference TRBV18 and TRBJ1-1, reads NAGVMQNPRHLVRRRGQEARLRCSPMKGHSHVYWYRQLPEEGLKFMVYLQKENIIDESGMPKERFSAEFPKEGPSILRIQQVVRGDSAAYFCASSPKTTGGAGNTEAFFGQGTRLTVV.

This clone appeared a single time. The chain links TRBV5-4 to TRBJ1-2; TRBD1 matches 7 bases. J was trimmed by 5 bases and V by 6 bases; bases with no gene match: 10. Looked up from germline, CDR1 is SGHNT and CDR2 is YYREEE (reference sequence). CDR3 length equals 14 residues. The CDR3 reads CASNFRDSGYGYTF. The CDR3 DNA is TGTGCCAGCAACTTTAGGGACAGCGGTTATGGCTACACCTTC.

The J gene is TRBJ1-4, the V gene TRBV7-9, with a weak D call TRBD1 (6 bases). The CDR3 loop spans 14 amino acids. Trimming took 5 bases from V and 4 from J, leaving 11 bases between them. Germline CDR1 is SEHNR and CDR2 is FQNEAQ (reference sequence). The CDR3 nucleotides read TGTGCCAGCAGCCTCGGACAGAGTAATGAAAAACTGTTTTTT. The encoded protein is CASSLGQSNEKLFF.

The rearrangement links TRBV7-2 to TRBJ2-2; no clear D. The CDR3 contains 15 residues. CDR1 is SGHTA, CDR2 FQGNSA, per germline. The V end lost 0 bases, the J end lost 4 bases, and 9 bases lay between the germline ends. CDR3 bases: TGTGCCAGCAGCTTAGCGCCCAGTCCCACCGGGGAGCTGTTTTTT. Translating it yields CASSLAPSPTGELFF.

V gene TRBV5-1 combines with J gene TRBJ2-1; TRBD2 is a possible D gene (5 bases). Trimming pared 1 base from V and 10 bases from J, leaving 9 bases between. Looked up from germline, CDR1 is SGHRS and CDR2 is YFSETQ. CDR3 length equals 12 residues. The CDR3 here is CASSLSGDEQFF. Written as DNA, the CDR3 is TGCGCCAGCAGCTTGAGCGGCGACGAGCAGTTCTTC.

The chain is built from TRBV2 and TRBJ1-2; D is unclear. CDR1 is SNHLY, CDR2 FYNNEI, per germline. The ends were cut back, 0 bases at V and 3 bases at J, with 8 bases in the middle. The CDR3 has 14 amino acids. The CDR3 region has the DNA TGTGCCAGCAGTGAAGCCGGCCCCGACTATGGCTACACCTTC. Translating it yields CASSEAGPDYGYTF.

The V and J genes are TRBV18 and TRBJ1-3; D possibly corresponds to TRBD1 (5 bases). Germline V CDR1 and CDR2: KGHSH, LQKENI. With 2 bases removed from V and 0 bases from J, the gap between germline ends came to 8 bases. The CDR3 sequence is 15 residues long. In DNA, the CDR3 is TGTGCCAGCTCACCAAACAGGAGCTCTGGAAACACCATATATTTT. Its protein is CASSPNRSSGNTIYF.

This chain connects TRBV5-4 to TRBJ2-5, with a weak D call TRBD2 (6 bases). Trimming removed 0 bases at V and 1 base at J, with 10 bases between. Germline V gene data show CDR1 as SGHNT and CDR2 as YYREEE (reference sequence). This CDR3 contains 15 residues. CDR3: CASSLGGTPQETQYF. DNA of the CDR3: TGTGCCAGCAGCTTGGGGGGGACTCCCCAAGAGACCCAGTACTTC.

The V gene is TRBV3-1 (or the pseudogene TRBV3-2), the J gene TRBJ2-5; D might be TRBD2 (5 bases). The CDR3 consists of 18 residues. Per the germline V gene, CDR1 is LGHDT and CDR2 is YNNKEL (reference sequence). V dropped 0 bases and J dropped 1 base, with 18 bases sitting between them. The CDR3 DNA sequence: TGTGCCAGCAGCCAAGATATGGTCGAGGGAGCCCTCCAAGAGACCCAGTACTTC. Translation: CASSQDMVEGALQETQYF.

The V and J genes are TRBV4-3 and TRBJ1-1; no reliable D call. V lost 0 bases, J lost 7 bases, and 15 bases lay in between. Germline CDR1 LGHNA, CDR2 YSLEER. The CDR3 has 15 residues. The CDR3 here is CASSQDAQNLLEAFF. The CDR3 nucleotides are TGCGCCAGCAGCCAAGATGCACAGAATTTACTTGAAGCTTTCTTT.

This clone showed up just once. The V gene is TRBV5-5, the J gene TRBJ1-2; D is undetermined. The V end lost 4 bases, the J end lost 8 bases, and 12 bases lay between the germline ends. The CDR3 contains 12 residues. In germline, CDR1 is SGHKS, CDR2 YYEKEE (reference sequence). Here the CDR3 DNA reads TGTGCCAGCAGCCCCTCATTTGGAGGCTACACCTTC. Amino acids: CASSPSFGGYTF.

This clone was picked up one time. The CDR3 sequence is CASRPLETQYF. For the CDR3, the DNA is TGTGCCAGCAGACCTCTAGAGACCCAGTACTTC. The chain links TRBV6-5 to TRBJ2-5; D is undetermined. Trimming took off 6 bases at V and 4 bases at J, with 6 bases between the two ends. From germline, CDR1 is MNHEY and CDR2 SVGAGI. This CDR3 spans 11 amino acids.

This chain connects TRBV6-4 to TRBJ2-1; D might be TRBD2 (5 bases). Trimming removed 7 bases at V and 7 bases at J, with 17 bases between. There are 14 residues in the CDR3. Germline V gene sequence: CDR1 MRHNA, CDR2 SNTAGT. The CDR3 is CASKASLGRNEQFF. The CDR3 DNA is TGTGCCAGCAAGGCTAGCCTGGGGAGAAATGAGCAGTTCTTC.

This chain links TRBV4-3 with TRBJ1-5, with unresolved D. This CDR3 has 15 amino acids. Deletions cut 3 bases from V and 6 bases from J, with 15 bases between. Germline assignment: CDR1 LGHNA and CDR2 YSLEER. The CDR3 nucleotides are TGCGCCAGCAGCCAGGTATATATGGGGAGTCAGCCCCAGCATTTT. This translates into CASSQVYMGSQPQHF.

The chain carries TRBV5-5 and TRBJ2-7, with a possible D match to TRBD2 (5 bases). CDR1 is SGHKS and CDR2 is YYEKEE in the germline V gene (reference sequence). V lost 2 bases, J lost 1 base, and 10 bases lay in between. There are 14 residues in the CDR3. Here the CDR3 reads CASSFPRGSYEQYF. CDR3 in DNA: TGTGCCAGCAGCTTCCCCCGGGGATCCTACGAGCAGTACTTC.

The chain links TRBV10-2 to TRBJ2-3, with D possibly matching TRBD2 (5 bases). This CDR3 has 15 residues. Trimming removed 7 bases at V and 4 bases at J, with 18 bases between. The germline CDR1 and CDR2 sequences are WSHSY and SAAADI. The CDR3 nucleotides read TGCGCCAGCACTCGAACGGCGGATAGCGCAGATACGCAGTATTTT. Its translation is CASTRTADSADTQYF.

This clone came up once. V gene TRBV5-4 combines with J gene TRBJ2-1, with 7 bases matching TRBD1. CDR1 and CDR2 from the germline V gene are SGHNT and YYREEE (reference sequence). With V trimmed by 1 base and J by 4 bases, 5 bases remained unmatched. The CDR3 consists of 15 residues. The CDR3 here is CASSLTVDRYNEQFF. CDR3 bases: TGTGCCAGCAGCTTGACGGTGGACAGGTACAATGAGCAGTTCTTC.

The chain carries TRBV28 and TRBJ2-5, with TRBD2 matching 11 bases. The CDR3 spans 14 residues. CDR1 is MDHEN and CDR2 is SYDVKM in the germline V gene. V trimming: 5 bases; J trimming: 3 bases; junction bases outside the gene matches: 2. This CDR3 reads CASSLLAGEETQYF. The CDR3 DNA reads TGTGCCAGCAGTCTACTAGCGGGAGAAGAGACCCAGTACTTC.

About this clone: The sample contains more than one DNA sequence encoding this CDR3. The chain links TRBV9 to TRBJ1-4, with D perhaps matching TRBD1 (5 bases). V shed 0 bases and J shed 4 bases, with 7 bases lying between them. Per the germline V gene, CDR1 is SGDLS and CDR2 is YYNGEE. The CDR3 contains 14 residues. The CDR3 reads CASSVGQGNEKLFF. Written as DNA, the CDR3 is TGTGCCAGCAGCGTAGGCCAGGGTAATGAAAAACTGTTTTTT.

This clone is a singleton in its sample. The chain couples TRBV25-1 to TRBJ1-4; 8 bases map to TRBD1. J gave up 8 bases and V 3 bases, and 8 bases lay outside the gene matches. The CDR3 covers 15 residues. Germline V CDR1 and CDR2: MGHDK, SYGVNS. CDR3 region: CASSDWTGSGEKLFF. In nucleotides, the CDR3 is TGTGCCAGCAGTGACTGGACAGGGAGTGGCGAAAAACTGTTTTTT.

V is TRBV18 and J is TRBJ1-2; 12 bases are shared with TRBD1. Germline V lookup: CDR1 KGHSH, CDR2 LQKENI. V shed 3 bases, J shed 7 bases, and the junction held 6 bases outside the gene matches. The CDR3 is 15 residues long. The CDR3 loop reads CASSPTRDRGLGYTF. Written as DNA, the CDR3 is TGTGCCAGCTCACCGACGCGGGACAGGGGGCTTGGCTACACCTTC. The entire variable domain, with the rest obtained from reference TRBV18 and TRBJ1-2, is as follows: NAGVMQNPRHLVRRRGQEARLRCSPMKGHSHVYWYRQLPEEGLKFMVYLQKENIIDESGMPKERFSAEFPKEGPSILRIQQVVRGDSAAYFCASSPTRDRGLGYTFGSGTRLTVV.

CDR3 DNA: TGCGCCAGCAGCTTCCGTCTTGGGGCTAATGAAAAACTGTTTTTT. Its protein product is CASSFRLGANEKLFF. J is TRBJ1-4 and V is TRBV5-1; D not resolved. This CDR3 has 15 amino acids. The V gene lost 2 bases and the J gene lost 3 bases, with 11 bases spanning the gap. Germline V gene sequence: CDR1 SGHRS, CDR2 YFSETQ.

Worth noting for this clone: One end of the junction varies from germline; a read error may be responsible. The CDR3 region is CASSNSGTKDTQYF. The CDR3 DNA is TGTGCCAGCAGTAACTCCGGGACCAAGGATACGCAGTATTTT. The chain couples TRBV6-2 or TRBV6-3 to TRBJ2-3, with D perhaps given as TRBD1 or TRBD2 (5 bases each). Germline V CDR1 and CDR2: MNHEY, SVGEGT. This CDR3 spans 14 amino acids.

The V call is TRBV2, the J call TRBJ1-1; D ambiguous. The V and J ends lost 4 bases and 1 base respectively, with 7 bases between them. Germline CDR1 is SNHLY and CDR2 is FYNNEI. CDR3 length equals 13 residues. The CDR3 nucleotides are TGTGCCAGCAGTGTTCGGTCGAACACTGAAGCTTTCTTT. Its translation: CASSVRSNTEAFF.

This chain links TRBV5-1 with TRBJ2-3; D is unclear. This CDR3 has 13 amino acids. Germline lookup yields CDR1 SGHRS and CDR2 YFSETQ. The V end lost 4 bases, the J end lost 4 bases, and 10 bases lay between the germline ends. As DNA, the CDR3 is TGCGCCAGCAGCCTTAGACCGGCAGATACGCAGTATTTT. Amino acid sequence: CASSLRPADTQYF.

The V call is TRBV11-2, the J call TRBJ1-4, with unresolved D. Germline V CDR1 and CDR2: SGHAT, FQNNGV. The CDR3 is 17 residues long. V lost 4 bases, J lost 6 bases, and 21 bases lay in between. CDR3 region: CASSSFSILRLDEKLFF. For the CDR3, the DNA is TGTGCCAGCAGCTCCTTTTCAATACTCCGGCTTGATGAAAAACTGTTTTTT. Looking up the rest from reference TRBV11-2 and TRBJ1-4 gives the full variable domain: EAGVAQSPRYKIIEKRQSVAFWCNPISGHATLYWYQQILGQGPKLLIQFQNNGVVDDSQLPKDRFSAERLKGVDSTLKIQPAKLEDSAVYLCASSSFSILRLDEKLFFGSGTQLSVL.

The J gene is TRBJ2-1, the V gene TRBV30; the match to TRBD2 covers 8 bases. The junction had 1 base not matched to a gene; V was cut back by 4 bases and J by 5 bases. Germline V CDR1 and CDR2: GTSNPN, SVGIG (reference sequence). The CDR3 is made up of 12 amino acids. The CDR3 nucleotides are TGTGCCTGGACTAGCGGGCACAATGAGCAGTTCTTC. Translation: CAWTSGHNEQFF.

The V gene is TRBV29-1, the J gene TRBJ1-2, with 10 bases identical to TRBD1. Germline loops: CDR1 SQVTM, CDR2 ANQGSEA. The V and J ends lost 0 bases and 8 bases, in that order; junction bases with no gene match: 6. This CDR3 is 14 amino acids long. The CDR3 DNA reads TGCAGCGTTGAAGAAGGACAGGGGGTGAGCGGCTACACCTTC. This codes for CSVEEGQGVSGYTF. The whole variable domain, remainder taken from reference TRBV29-1 and TRBJ1-2, is SAVISQKPSRDICQRGTSLTIQCQVDSQVTMMFWYRQQPGQSLTLIATANQGSEATYESGFVIDKFPISRPNLTFSTLTVSNMSPEDSSIYLCSVEEGQGVSGYTFGSGTRLTVV.

This clone was counted only a few times. The chain joins TRBV7-9 to TRBJ2-1; no clear D gene. The CDR3 length is 13 residues. V was trimmed by 5 bases and J by 3 bases, leaving 8 bases between them. From germline, CDR1 is SEHNR and CDR2 FQNEAQ (reference sequence). CDR3: CASSPDLYNEQFF. For the CDR3, the DNA is TGTGCCAGCAGCCCCGACCTCTACAATGAGCAGTTCTTC.

Points on this clone: Germline is not matched at one junction end, which may reflect a read error. Here the CDR3 reads CASSQSPSPQPDF. In nucleotides, the CDR3 is TGTGCCAGCAGCCAATCGCCCAGTCCCCAACCAGACTTT. The rearrangement joins TRBV3-1 (or the pseudogene TRBV3-2) to TRBJ1-3; no clear D gene. Per the germline V gene, CDR1 is LGHDT and CDR2 is YNNKEL (reference sequence). This CDR3 is built from 13 residues.